This T cell receptor (beta chain) emerged from a study of OX40 agonist ivuxolimab in advanced cancers. Study results and caveats: There were, on average, more expanded clones in CD8+ T cells than in CD4+.

Worth noting for this clone: The antigen is undetermined.

Produced via immunoSEQ multiplex PCR; TCRdb's table is partial and in-frame only. The repertoire holds about 45,000 clones, 75% to 90% seen once, with 12% in the top ten. This receptor was identified in an adult with an advanced solid tumor such as melanoma, head and neck, liver or kidney cancer. The source was CD4+ or CD8+ T cells sorted from blood, collected in a trial of the OX40 agonist ivuxolimab.

The CDR3 sequence is CASSSVNRAPGEQYF. CDR3 in DNA: TGCGCCAGCAGCTCCGTGAATAGGGCCCCGGGCGAGCAGTACTTC. The rearrangement links TRBV5-1 to TRBJ2-7; D unresolved. The CDR3 runs to 15 residues. The V end was cut by 3 bases, the J end by 6 bases, with 19 bases between. Germline V gene data show CDR1 as SGHRS and CDR2 as YFSETQ.